The clone carrying this T cell receptor beta chain was observed at least ten times. Antigen unknown. Study results and limitations: Tumor Tregs overlapped most with tumor, then blood, naive CD4+ cells.

The memory fraction was CD4+CD45RO+CD25- cells. With 6 bases clipped from V and 3 bases from J, the junction kept 3 bases outside the gene matches. Germline assignment: CDR1 MNHEY and CDR2 SMNVEV (reference sequence). The length of the CDR3 is 14 residues. After constant-region reverse-primer amplification, full-length variable regions underwent semi-nested PCR with Nested Universal Primer A. TCRdb redid the calling of the 5' RACE reads with MiXCR, one entry per CDR3 protein. The sample yields around 33,000 distinct CDR3 sequences, around 24% seen once. Sequencing was carried out using memory CD4+ T cells sorted from blood. Subset indicated: memory CD4+ T cells, CD4+CD45RO+CD25-. The chain employs TRBV27 and TRBJ1-1, with 11 bases identical to TRBD1. The sequence was collected from a female donor with breast cancer. The chain's CDR3 is CASRKGQGDTEAFF. The CDR3 DNA sequence: TGTGCCAGCAGGAAGGGACAGGGGGACACTGAAGCTTTCTTT.